Many counts were recorded for the clone carrying this T cell receptor beta chain. Its antigen is still unknown. The data were obtained in a study of T-cell reconstitution after alpha-beta-depleted transplantation in children. Overall study results and limits: One year post-transplant, T-cell counts and diversity were largely derived from T cells produced anew.

The V end was cut by 9 bases, the J end by 4 bases, with 15 bases between. This CDR3 contains 13 residues. Germline V lookup: CDR1 MDHEN, CDR2 SYDVKM. Unique molecular identifiers were incorporated into the prepared TCRbeta library. TCRdb analysed the PCR reads with MiXCR anew, one entry per CDR3 protein. The profile shows roughly 200,000 distinct CDR3 sequences, roughly 8.1% of them singletons. The rearrangement joins TRBV28 to TRBJ2-5; D assignment may be TRBD1 or TRBD2 (5 bases each). The receptor comes from a male patient aged 2-15 years who had a stem cell transplant for acute myeloid leukemia, so the T cells may come from the graft donor. Sequencing used PBMCs, mostly from graft donor cells, obtained 360 days after TCRalphabeta/CD19-depleted stem cell transplant. The DNA for the CDR3 is TGTGCCAGTTCCGTGGGGACCCCAGAGACCCAGTACTTC. It specifies CASSVGTPETQYF.